Sequencing of this TCR beta chain was carried out in a study of blood T cell repertoires in COVID-19. Study summary: Sites in the United States, Italy and Spain provided acute and convalescent COVID-19 samples. The cDNA or gDNA used as material had been derived from T cells, B-cell-depleted T cells, or PBMCs.

V was cut by 4 bases and J by 5 bases, with 19 bases left in between. Germline V gives CDR1 SGHNT, CDR2 YYREEE (reference sequence). This CDR3 has 15 amino acids. Under the authors' procedure: How many nucleated cells were present was estimated from reference gene primer amplification. Assay used: immunoSEQ multiplex PCR; TCRdb lists only in-frame clones, some missing. V and J calls plus clone size are reproduced from that table; the DNA served to infer D and trimming. The sample includes hundreds of thousands of clones, around nine tenths of them seen just once. This clonotype originated in a man aged 55 to 69 who had recovered from COVID-19. The sample was peripheral blood. The rearrangement links TRBV5-4 to TRBJ2-7; weak D call: TRBD2 (7 bases). CDR3 sequence: CASSPSGTFIDEQYF. In DNA, the CDR3 is TGTGCCAGCAGCCCCAGCGGGACATTTATCGACGAGCAGTACTTC.